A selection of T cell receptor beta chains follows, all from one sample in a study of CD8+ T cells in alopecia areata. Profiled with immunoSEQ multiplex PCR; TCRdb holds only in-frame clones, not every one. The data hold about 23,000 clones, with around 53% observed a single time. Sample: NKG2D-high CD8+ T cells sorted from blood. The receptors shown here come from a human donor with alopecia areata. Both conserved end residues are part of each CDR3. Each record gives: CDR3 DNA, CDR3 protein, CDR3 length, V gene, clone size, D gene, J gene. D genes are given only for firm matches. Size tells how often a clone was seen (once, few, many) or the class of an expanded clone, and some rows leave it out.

TGTGCCAGCAGCGCCTACGGACTGGAAACGCGTGAGCAGTACTTC	CASSAYGLETREQYF	15	TRBV5-5	few	.	TRBJ2-7
TGTGCCAGCGGGTCTAGGAGAAGCGAGACCCAGTACTTC	CASGSRRSETQYF	13	TRBV7-9	.	.	TRBJ2-5
TGCGCCAGCAGCCAAGAGAACACCCGATTGTACGAGCAGTACTTC	CASSQENTRLYEQYF	15	TRBV4-1	.	.	TRBJ2-7
TGTGCCTGGAGTGGAACCCGGTGGGGGGCAGGCACAGATACGCAGTATTTT	CAWSGTRWGAGTDTQYF	17	TRBV30	.	.	TRBJ2-3
TGTGCCAGCAGCCTCGAGTACTTGCCCCGATACAATGAGCAGTTCTTC	CASSLEYLPRYNEQFF	16	TRBV28	few	.	TRBJ2-1
TGTGCCAGCAGCTCTGGACAGGGGGCGGGAGGCTACACCTTC	CASSSGQGAGGYTF	14	TRBV13	.	TRBD1	TRBJ1-2
TGTGCCAGCAGCTTAGACGTTGGCAGTGCCTACGAGCAGTACTTC	CASSLDVGSAYEQYF	15	TRBV7-7	.	.	TRBJ2-7
TGCGCCAGCAGCTTCAGCTGGCGGGCGGCCCTTCCCTACGAGCAGTACTTC	CASSFSWRAALPYEQYF	17	TRBV5-1	few	.	TRBJ2-7
TGTGCCAGCAGCTTAGGGACCCGGGTCGGCGAGCAGTACTTC	CASSLGTRVGEQYF	14	TRBV13	.	.	TRBJ2-7
TGTGCCAGCAGAGACCTGGTAGGGGAAAGCTACGAGCAGTACTTC	CASRDLVGESYEQYF	15	TRBV28	.	.	TRBJ2-7
TGTGCCAGCAGCTCCCGTTCGGCGGGGCCCTACGAGCAGTACTTC	CASSSRSAGPYEQYF	15	TRBV7-6	once	.	TRBJ2-7
TGCGCCAGCAGTGCGCAGGGATCACACAATGAGCAGTTCTTC	CASSAQGSHNEQFF	14	TRBV10-1	.	.	TRBJ2-1
TGTGCCAGCAGTTCCGGGACATTCGGATCCGGGGAGCTGTTTTTT	CASSSGTFGSGELFF	15	TRBV7-8	.	.	TRBJ2-2
TGTGCCAGCAGCTTAGACGGGTGGGCGGGGAACACTGAAGCTTTCTTT	CASSLDGWAGNTEAFF	16	TRBV7-8	few	.	TRBJ1-1
TGTGCCAGCACTCCCAGTGGGGTCACTGAAGCTTTCTTT	CASTPSGVTEAFF	13	TRBV27	.	.	TRBJ1-1
TGTGCCAGCAGCCCCTGGACTGGAGGCTACGAGCAGTACTTC	CASSPWTGGYEQYF	14	TRBV5-6	.	.	TRBJ2-7
TGTGCCAGCAGGGAGAAGGGACAATACTATGGCTACACCTTC	CASREKGQYYGYTF	14	TRBV27	.	.	TRBJ1-2
TGCGCCAGCAGCTTGGCCCCGGGACTAGTAACAGATACGCAGTATTTT	CASSLAPGLVTDTQYF	16	TRBV5-1	.	TRBD2	TRBJ2-3
TGTGCCAGCAGCGACGGGACAGCCAATCAGCCCCAGCATTTT	CASSDGTANQPQHF	14	TRBV9	few	TRBD1	TRBJ1-5
TGTGCCAGTACCCCGGGACTAGCGGTATACAATGAGCAGTTCTTC	CASTPGLAVYNEQFF	15	TRBV19	medium-sized	TRBD2	TRBJ2-1
TGTGCCATCAGTGAGTCGAATCTTTTTGTGCCCCCGAATGAGCAGTTCTTC	CAISESNLFVPPNEQFF	17	TRBV10-3	few	.	TRBJ2-1
TGTGCCAGCAGTCCAGGCCAGACCTACGAGCAGTACTTC	CASSPGQTYEQYF	13	TRBV27	few	.	TRBJ2-7
TGTGCCAGCAGCCTGAGCTGGACAGGATCCACCTATGGCTACACCTTC	CASSLSWTGSTYGYTF	16	TRBV27	few	TRBD1	TRBJ1-2